The rows below give T cell receptor beta chains drawn from one sample of a study of blood T cell repertoires in COVID-19. The data were produced by immunoSEQ multiplex PCR, yet TCRdb's version contains in-frame clones alone and is incomplete. The table shows about 240,000 clones, with around 86% occurring only once. The sample consisted of peripheral blood. These receptors were collected from a woman aged 45-65 years with COVID-19, enrolled during active disease. CDR3s include the opening cysteine and the closing phenylalanine or tryptophan. The D gene is left open where the match is weak. The size of a clone is reported for some rows only, either as once, few or many, or as a class for expanded clones.

d_gene,j_gene,v_gene,abundance,CDR3nt,CDR3aa
-,TRBJ1-2,TRBV7-9,-,TGTGCCAGCAGTTCCGACGGGGTCTATGGCTACACCTTC,CASSSDGVYGYTF
TRBD1,TRBJ1-4,TRBV9,-,TGTGCCAGCAGCGTATCCGGGACAGGGAATGAAAAACTGTTTTTT,CASSVSGTGNEKLFF
TRBD2,TRBJ2-3,TRBV28,-,TGTGCCAGCAGTTACGGGACTAGCGGCACAGATACGCAGTATTTT,CASSYGTSGTDTQYF
-,TRBJ1-3,TRBV6-5,-,TGTGCCAGCAGGGCCCCTTCCTCTGGAAACACCATATATTTT,CASRAPSSGNTIYF
TRBD1,TRBJ2-2,TRBV4-3,-,TGCGCCAGCAGCCAAGATCACAGGGGCGGTCCCGGGGAGCTGTTTTTT,CASSQDHRGGPGELFF
TRBD1,TRBJ1-2,TRBV19,once,TGTGCCAGTAGTATAAGCCGGGACAGCTATGGCTACACCTTC,CASSISRDSYGYTF
-,TRBJ2-1,TRBV15,-,TGTGCCACCAGTAGAGGGGGGCATGAGCAGTTCTTC,CATSRGGHEQFF
-,TRBJ1-2,TRBV7-8,-,TGTGCCAGCAGCTTAATGGGGGCGAGTAACTATGGCTACACCTTC,CASSLMGASNYGYTF
-,TRBJ1-1,TRBV19,-,TGTGCCAGTAGCTACCTAACAGGGTTGAACACTGAAGCTTTCTTT,CASSYLTGLNTEAFF
-,TRBJ1-1,TRBV28,-,TGTGCCAGCAGCTCCCCGGGGGGGTCAGGGTTTATGACTGAAGCTTTCTTT,CASSSPGGSGFMTEAFF
TRBD1,TRBJ1-6,TRBV28,-,TGTGCCAGCAGGGCAAGTGTTGAGAGGGGACAGTTTAATTCACCCCTCCACTTT,CASRASVERGQFNSPLHF
TRBD1,TRBJ2-3,TRBV19,-,TGTGCCTGCCGGGACAGGGGGATGGCGACGCAGTATTTT,CACRDRGMATQYF
TRBD1,TRBJ2-7,TRBV11-3,-,TGTGCCAGCAGCTTAGTTCTGGGCCAAGGGGGCCACGAGCAGTACTTC,CASSLVLGQGGHEQYF
-,TRBJ2-3,TRBV19,-,TGTGCCAGTAGTGATCCCAGGGGAGGGGGGGCAGATACGCAGTATTTT,CASSDPRGGGADTQYF
-,TRBJ2-6,TRBV19,-,TGTGCCAGTAGCCCTAGGGGGACTGGGGCCAACGTCCTGACTTTC,CASSPRGTGANVLTF
TRBD1,TRBJ1-1,TRBV6-5,-,TGTGCCACCGTACCGGGACAGGAAGCTTTCTTT,CATVPGQEAFF
TRBD1,TRBJ2-7,TRBV2,once,TGTGCCAGCACCGGGACAGGGCTCGTTTACGAGCAGTACTTC,CASTGTGLVYEQYF
TRBD2,TRBJ2-1,TRBV5-5,-,TGTGCCAGCAGCTCCTCCCGGCGGGGAGGGGAGCAGTTCTTC,CASSSSRRGGEQFF